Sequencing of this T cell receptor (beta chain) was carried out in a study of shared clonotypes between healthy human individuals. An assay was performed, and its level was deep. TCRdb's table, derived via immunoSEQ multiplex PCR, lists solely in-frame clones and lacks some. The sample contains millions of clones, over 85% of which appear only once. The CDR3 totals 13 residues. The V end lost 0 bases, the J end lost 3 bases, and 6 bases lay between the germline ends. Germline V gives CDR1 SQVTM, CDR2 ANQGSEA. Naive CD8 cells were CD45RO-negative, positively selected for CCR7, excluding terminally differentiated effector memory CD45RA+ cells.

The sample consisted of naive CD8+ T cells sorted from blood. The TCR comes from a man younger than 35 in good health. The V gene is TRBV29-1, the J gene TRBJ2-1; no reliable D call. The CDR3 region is CSVEEQIYNEQFF. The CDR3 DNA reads TGCAGCGTTGAAGAACAGATCTACAATGAGCAGTTCTTC.